This is a list of T cell receptor beta chains from one sample in a study of T cell repertoires in cytomegalovirus infection. TCRdb reprocessed the reads via MiXCR and lists one record per CDR3 protein. The sample lists roughly 180,000 distinct CDR3 sequences; 17% were seen once. Material for sequencing was CD8+ T cells from PBMCs. The origin of the receptors is a human donor in good health (CMV status not recorded). Some clones in this sample may be carry-over from other donors' samples. The CDR3 runs from the conserved cysteine through the conserved F or W. The D gene is left open where the match is weak. Size is omitted from some rows. Given values are once, few, many or a class for expanded clones.

d_gene	v_gene	abundance	j_gene	CDR3aa
TRBD2	TRBV6-2/TRBV6-3	few	TRBJ2-5	CASSSSGGLETQYF
-	TRBV4-1	-	TRBJ2-2	CASSQARFTGELFF
TRBD1	TRBV9	-	TRBJ2-7	CASSLGTGGLYEQYF
-	TRBV6-1	few	TRBJ2-6	CASSRRGSGANVLTF
TRBD1	TRBV6-2/TRBV6-3	-	TRBJ2-7	CASSYPRTGDSSYEQYF
TRBD1	TRBV6-2/TRBV6-3	-	TRBJ2-6	CASSLDRVESGANVLTF
TRBD2	TRBV7-2	-	TRBJ2-1	CASFGGGASYNEQFF
-	TRBV28	few	TRBJ1-6	CASTKGNSPLHF
TRBD2	TRBV28	-	TRBJ2-3	CASSLGLAGGPSTDTQYF
-	TRBV6-1	few	TRBJ2-7	CASSSPHYEQYF
-	TRBV6-5	few	TRBJ2-7	CASSYSQRTYEQYF
-	TRBV28	-	TRBJ2-5	CASSYPSEETQYF
TRBD2	TRBV7-9	-	TRBJ2-1	CASSLGLAGVYDEQFF
-	TRBV4-1	few	TRBJ2-5	CASSPTPGVQEETQYF
-	TRBV4-1	-	TRBJ2-7	CASSQEQGTGYEQYF
TRBD1	TRBV7-9	-	TRBJ2-3	CASSLSGTGKADTQYF
TRBD2	TRBV7-8	-	TRBJ2-3	CASSLVASGGPQNSDTQYF
-	TRBV20-1	few	TRBJ2-6	CSAREIRGANVLTF
-	TRBV7-9	-	TRBJ1-5	CASSSRPGQGRDQPQHF
TRBD1	TRBV9	few	TRBJ1-2	CASSVGVTGSGGAYGYTF
TRBD1	TRBV7-9	few	TRBJ1-1	CASSLAGQTNTEAFF
-	TRBV25-1	few	TRBJ1-1	CASSRDEGTEAFF
-	TRBV4-1	-	TRBJ2-7	CASSQALEQYF
-	TRBV7-8	many	TRBJ2-2	CASPLPPGVTGELFF
TRBD1	TRBV14	few	TRBJ2-7	CASSHGQGSIPYEQYF
-	TRBV4-1	-	TRBJ1-1	CASSQRGAMNTEAFF
-	TRBV7-2	-	TRBJ1-2	CASSSDSSGYGYTF
-	TRBV12-3/TRBV12-4	-	TRBJ2-5	CASSLNSGQETQYF